This T cell receptor beta chain comes out of a study of cytomegalovirus exposure and HLA in healthy donors. General study findings and limits: A few chains tied to CMV proved CMV antigen-specific in vitro. Of the V segments, some could not be distinguished, including TRBV6-2 and TRBV6-3, and were excluded. Across donors, presence/absence analyses took sequencing depth to be roughly uniform.

With 60 Vbeta and 13 Jbeta primers, the PCR was carried out. In the authors' methods: Approximately 11 million of the roughly 77 million unique TCR beta chains counted in a later analysis were shared. This table comes from immunoSEQ multiplex PCR, and its TCRdb copy is limited to in-frame clones, with some not included. Clonal size and the V and J genes are those of that table, whereas D and trimming came from the DNA. The sample consists of 55,000 to 80,000 clones, 65% to 70% of them appearing once. Looked up from germline, CDR1 is SQVTM and CDR2 is ANQGSEA. This CDR3 is built from 14 residues. The V and J ends lost 4 bases and 0 bases respectively, with 9 bases between them. A few counts support this clone. Its antigen remains unknown.

The V call is TRBV29-1, the J call TRBJ2-2; no firm D call. The origin of this receptor is a man aged 35-49 years in good health and CMV-seropositive. Specimen: PBMCs. The CDR3 DNA reads as TGCAGCGTTGGGTCCGGGTCGAACACCGGGGAGCTGTTTTTT. It yields the protein CSVGSGSNTGELFF.